These 25 T cell receptor beta chains were all obtained from the same sample, sequenced in a study of T cell responses to AZD1222 COVID-19 vaccine. Sequenced by immunoSEQ multiplex PCR; TCRdb stores in-frame clones only, minus some. The sample includes around 100,000 clones, less than 90% of them seen just once. Sequencing was performed on peripheral blood, taken on day 0 of AZD1222 vaccination. Receptor source: an adult in good health.

The chain employs TRBV5-1 and TRBJ2-1; TRBD2 agrees at 15 bases. V lost 4 bases, J lost 6 bases, and 11 bases stayed unmatched. The CDR3 is made up of 18 amino acids. Germline CDR1 is SGHRS and CDR2 is YFSETQ. As DNA, the CDR3 is TGCGCCAGCAGCGATACAGGGACTAGCGGGAGGACTTTCAATGAGCAGTTCTTC. Translating gives CASSDTGTSGRTFNEQFF.

V is TRBV3-1 (or the pseudogene TRBV3-2) and J is TRBJ1-2; tentative D call: TRBD1 (5 bases). CDR1 and CDR2 from the germline V gene are LGHDT and YNNKEL (reference sequence). This CDR3 spans 13 amino acids. Trimming took 1 base from V and 7 from J, leaving 10 bases between them. CDR3 loop: CASSQGRGGGYTF. CDR3 nucleotides: TGTGCCAGCAGCCAAGGCCGTGGGGGTGGCTACACCTTC.

Here the CDR3 reads CASSTVASSYNEQFF. CDR3 in DNA: TGTGCCAGTAGTACAGTAGCATCTTCCTACAATGAGCAGTTCTTC. The chain combines TRBV19 with TRBJ2-1; D is uncertain. Germline CDR1 and CDR2: LNHDA and SQIVND (reference sequence). V lost 4 bases and J lost 1, with 11 bases in between. The CDR3 covers 15 residues. Using reference TRBV19 and TRBJ2-1 for the parts outside the CDR3, the full variable domain is DGGITQSPKYLFRKEGQNVTLSCEQNLNHDAMYWYRQDPGQGLRLIYYSQIVNDFQKGDIAEGYSVSREKKESFPLTVTSAQKNPTAFYLCASSTVASSYNEQFFGPGTRLTVL.

The V and J genes are TRBV27 and TRBJ1-2; D is perhaps TRBD1 (6 bases). The V gene lost 0 bases and the J gene lost 8 bases, with 13 bases spanning the gap. This CDR3 spans 14 amino acids. Per the germline V gene, CDR1 is MNHEY and CDR2 is SMNVEV (reference sequence). The DNA of the CDR3 is TGTGCCAGCAGTTTATCGCAGGGGACGGGAGGCTACACCTTC. Amino acids: CASSLSQGTGGYTF.

V usage is TRBV7-2 and J usage is TRBJ1-2; D possibly corresponds to TRBD1 (5 bases). Trimming took off 2 bases at V and 10 bases at J, with 14 bases between the two ends. From germline, CDR1 is SGHTA and CDR2 FQGNSA. This CDR3 has 13 residues. The CDR3 DNA is TGTGCCAGCAGCTTAACTCAGCAGGGCTCCTACACCTTC. Translation: CASSLTQQGSYTF. The whole variable domain, remainder taken from reference TRBV7-2 and TRBJ1-2, is GAGVSQSPSNKVTEKGKDVELRCDPISGHTALYWYRQSLGQGLEFLIYFQGNSAPDKSGLPSDRFSAERTGGSVSTLTIQRTQQEDSAVYLCASSLTQQGSYTFGSGTRLTVV.

The chain couples TRBV7-2 to TRBJ2-1; D call uncertain. The CDR3 consists of 15 residues. Germline V gives CDR1 SGHTA, CDR2 FQGNSA. V lost 4 bases, J lost 0 bases, and 10 bases lay in between. In DNA form, the CDR3 reads TGTGCCAGCAGCTCCTCTAGAAGCTCCTACAATGAGCAGTTCTTC. Translated: CASSSSRSSYNEQFF.

This rearrangement joins TRBV6-2 or TRBV6-3 to TRBJ1-5, with D tentatively TRBD1 (6 bases). With 4 bases removed from V and 3 bases from J, the gap between germline ends came to 13 bases. The CDR3 extends over 15 amino acids. Germline V lookup: CDR1 MNHEY, CDR2 SVGEGT. CDR3 in DNA: TGTGCCAGCAGTTCTGGGGGGCCATACAATCAGCCCCAGCATTTT. It is translated as CASSSGGPYNQPQHF.

This clone has just one count. This rearrangement joins TRBV4-3 to TRBJ2-4; 8 bases match TRBD1. From germline, CDR1 is LGHNA and CDR2 YSLEER. The CDR3 has 19 amino acids. J lost 1 base, V lost 0 bases, and 11 bases had no gene match. CDR3 protein: CASSQESAGGVGAKNIQYF. CDR3 bases: TGCGCCAGCAGCCAAGAGTCTGCAGGGGGCGTCGGGGCCAAAAACATTCAGTACTTC.

As DNA, the CDR3 is TGTGCCAGCAGCTTAGCAGGGGCCTTAAACGCTGAAGCTTTCTTT. Translation: CASSLAGALNAEAFF. The chain links TRBV7-9 to TRBJ1-1; possible D gene TRBD1, 5 bases. V dropped 0 bases and J dropped 6 bases, with 14 bases sitting between them. The CDR3 extends over 15 amino acids. From germline, CDR1 is SEHNR and CDR2 FQNEAQ (reference sequence).

This clone was counted only a few times. V usage is TRBV7-5 and J usage is TRBJ2-2. TRBV7-5 is flagged as a pseudogene. The CDR3 covers 19 residues. CDR3 DNA sequence: TGTGCCAGAAGCTTATATTTAAAACAGACCGAGGTTTGGACCGGGGAGCTGTTTTTT. Residues: CARSLYLKQTEVWTGELFF.

The genes are TRBV27 and TRBJ2-1; tentative D call: TRBD1 (6 bases). Trimming removed 0 bases from V and 6 bases from J, with 18 bases in between. Per the germline V gene, CDR1 is MNHEY and CDR2 is SMNVEV (reference sequence). The CDR3 totals 17 residues. The CDR3 sequence is CASSLSGQRSLSNEQFF. In nucleotides, the CDR3 is TGTGCCAGCAGTTTATCCGGACAGCGCTCCCTTTCCAATGAGCAGTTCTTC.

The chain links TRBV28 to TRBJ1-4, with 7 bases fitting TRBD1. With V trimmed by 3 bases and J by 7 bases, 5 bases remained unmatched. CDR3 size: 14 residues. The V gene's germline CDR1 is MDHEN and CDR2 SYDVKM. CDR3 nucleotide sequence: TGTGCCAGCAGTTTGAGCGCAGGGGGTGAAAAACTGTTTTTT. It specifies CASSLSAGGEKLFF. The whole variable domain, remainder taken from reference TRBV28 and TRBJ1-4, is DVKVTQSSRYLVKRTGEKVFLECVQDMDHENMFWYRQDPGLGLRLIYFSYDVKMKEKGDIPEGYSVSREKKERFSLILESASTNQTSMYLCASSLSAGGEKLFFGSGTQLSVL.

The CDR3 nucleotides read TGTGCCAGCAGCTTAGTTGGCGGGGGGGCCAGGGCCTACAATGAGCAGTTCTTC. Its translation is CASSLVGGGARAYNEQFF. The genes are TRBV7-2 and TRBJ2-1, with 9 bases identical to TRBD2. CDR3 length: 18 amino acids. The germline V gene encodes CDR1 SGHTA and CDR2 FQGNSA. With 1 base clipped from V and 2 bases from J, the junction kept 9 bases outside the gene matches.

J is TRBJ1-2 and V is TRBV2; D ambiguous. Germline V gene lookup returns CDR1 SNHLY and CDR2 FYNNEI. Between the trimmed V and J ends, which lost 8 bases and 8 bases, there was a span of 15 bases. There are 12 residues in the CDR3. The CDR3 DNA reads TGTGCCAGCCAACCGACGAGGTCCGGCTACACCTTC. Translating it yields CASQPTRSGYTF. Full variable domain (outside the CDR3, taken from reference TRBV2 and TRBJ1-2): EPEVTQTPSHQVTQMGQEVILRCVPISNHLYFYWYRQILGQKVEFLVSFYNNEISEKSEIFDDQFSVERPDGSNFTLKIRSTKLEDSAMYFCASQPTRSGYTFGSGTRLTVV.

The chain carries TRBV6-2 or TRBV6-3 and TRBJ1-1; a weak D match, TRBD1 (5 bases). Germline lookup yields CDR1 MNHEY and CDR2 SVGEGT. V was pared by 2 bases and J by 0 bases, with 22 bases between. The CDR3 has 19 residues. CDR3 DNA: TGTGCCAGCAGTTACACCGGGATTTGGACACTATACATGAACACTGAAGCTTTCTTT. This codes for CASSYTGIWTLYMNTEAFF.

With regard to this clone: Compared with germline, one end of the junction differs, possibly owing to a read error. V gene TRBV5-6 combines with J gene TRBJ2-7; D assignment may be TRBD1 or TRBD2 (6 bases each). The germline CDR1 and CDR2 sequences are SGHDT and YYEEEE. The CDR3 is 12 amino acids. The CDR3 loop is CASSLGRGERYF. The CDR3 DNA sequence: TGTGCCAGCAGCTTGGGGAGGGGGGAGCGGTACTTC.

This rearrangement joins TRBV7-8 to TRBJ1-6; D is perhaps TRBD1 (6 bases). This CDR3 region has 13 residues. V dropped 5 bases and J dropped 8 bases, with 10 bases sitting between them. From germline, CDR1 is SGHVS and CDR2 FQNEAQ. CDR3 bases: TGTGCCAGCAGCCGCAACAGGGATTCACCCCTCCACTTT. Its protein is CASSRNRDSPLHF.

The CDR3 bases are TGTGCCAACAAAGCGGGGGGGACCTATGGCTACACCTTC. Translating gives CANKAGGTYGYTF. J is TRBJ1-2 and V is TRBV27; perhaps TRBD1 as D (5 bases). V lost 10 bases, J lost 4 bases, and 16 bases lay in between. The CDR3 is 13 amino acids. In germline, CDR1 is MNHEY, CDR2 SMNVEV (reference sequence).

The chain combines TRBV3-1 (or the pseudogene TRBV3-2) with TRBJ1-4; possibly TRBD1 for D (5 bases). Trimming took off 4 bases at V and 7 bases at J, with 13 bases between the two ends. The CDR3 is made up of 14 amino acids. Germline CDR1 is LGHDT and CDR2 is YNNKEL (reference sequence). The CDR3 DNA reads as TGTGCCAGCAGCCGGGACGGTCATAGTGAAAAACTGTTTTTT. It is translated as CASSRDGHSEKLFF.

The rearrangement links TRBV27 to TRBJ1-3, with D perhaps TRBD1 (5 bases). The CDR3 covers 16 residues. The germline V gene encodes CDR1 MNHEY and CDR2 SMNVEV (reference sequence). Trimming cost V 5 bases and J 3 bases, with 17 bases left between them. In DNA form, the CDR3 reads TGTGCCAGCAGTCCATCCCGGGACGGCAGTGGAAACACCATATATTTT. It codes for CASSPSRDGSGNTIYF.

The chain combines TRBV12-3 or TRBV12-4 with TRBJ1-5; possibly TRBD1 for D (5 bases). The CDR3 totals 13 residues. Trimming took off 7 bases at V and 3 bases at J, with 10 bases between the two ends. The CDR3 coding sequence is TGTGCCAGCACCACAGGAGCCAATCAGCCCCAGCATTTT. It codes for CASTTGANQPQHF.

This clone was recorded a few times. This chain uses TRBV2 with TRBJ1-6; 11 bases match TRBD1. The CDR3 has 14 amino acids. V gave up 7 bases and J gave up 6 bases; unmatched junction bases: 2. Per the germline V gene, CDR1 is SNHLY and CDR2 is FYNNEI. CDR3 coding DNA: TGTGCCAGCATGGGACAGGGGGGTAATTCACCCCTCCACTTT. It is translated as CASMGQGGNSPLHF.

The chain couples TRBV5-4 to TRBJ1-2, with D unresolved. Germline lookup yields CDR1 SGHNT and CDR2 YYREEE (reference sequence). The CDR3 is 13 amino acids. V gave up 3 bases and J gave up 4 bases, with 10 bases separating them. This CDR3 reads CASSSFGSYGYTF. The CDR3 coding sequence is TGTGCCAGCAGCTCCTTCGGGAGCTATGGCTACACCTTC.

The chain couples TRBV30 to TRBJ2-3; D gene uncertain. The CDR3 is made up of 13 amino acids. Germline V gives CDR1 GTSNPN, CDR2 SVGIG (reference sequence). Trimming took 5 bases from V and 1 from J, leaving 10 bases between them. The CDR3 sequence: CAWGTKGTDTQYF. The CDR3 nucleotides are TGTGCCTGGGGTACCAAGGGCACAGATACGCAGTATTTT. The variable domain in full, with the rest retrieved from reference TRBV30 and TRBJ2-3, is SQTIHQWPATLVQPVGSPLSLECTVEGTSNPNLYWYRQAAGRGLQLLFYSVGIGQISSEVPQNLSASRPQDRQFILSSKKLLLSDSGFYLCAWGTKGTDTQYFGPGTRLTVL.

This clone was seen once. The chain links TRBV9 to TRBJ1-1, with TRBD1 matching over 7 bases. J was trimmed by 3 bases and V by 3 bases; bases with no gene match: 5. This CDR3 is built from 14 residues. The germline gives CDR1 SGDLS, CDR2 YYNGEE. The CDR3 nucleotides read TGTGCCAGCAGCGCGACAGGGAGGCACACTGAAGCTTTCTTT. It codes for CASSATGRHTEAFF.